The 11 T cell receptor beta chains below all came from one sample that was sequenced in a study of shared clonotypes between healthy human individuals. The assay was immunoSEQ multiplex PCR, and TCRdb's table has in-frame clones only and misses some. The repertoire consists of fewer than 400,000 clones, with less than 85% occurring once and the leading ten covering 10% to 13%. Source material: memory CD4+ T cells sorted from blood. Subset of the sample: CD45RA-negative fraction. The receptors come from a man aged 30 to 45 in good health.

This clone occurred a few times. J is TRBJ2-7 and V is TRBV7-2; 8 bases agree with TRBD2. This CDR3 has 14 residues. The V and J ends lost 0 bases and 9 bases, in that order; junction bases with no gene match: 7. Per germline, CDR1 SGHTA and CDR2 FQGNSA. CDR3 nucleotide sequence: TGTGCCAGCAGCTTAGCGGGCTCGGGAGGGTTGCAGTACTTC. This gives the protein CASSLAGSGGLQYF.

The genes are TRBV18 and TRBJ1-2, with D unresolved. The V gene's germline CDR1 is KGHSH and CDR2 LQKENI. The CDR3 has 14 amino acids. The V end lost 4 bases, the J end lost 7 bases, and 16 bases lay between the germline ends. CDR3 sequence reads: CASSQAAGSRGYTF. The CDR3 nucleotides read TGTGCCAGCTCACAGGCCGCAGGTTCCCGTGGCTACACCTTC. Drawing the rest from reference TRBV18 and TRBJ1-2, the complete variable domain is NAGVMQNPRHLVRRRGQEARLRCSPMKGHSHVYWYRQLPEEGLKFMVYLQKENIIDESGMPKERFSAEFPKEGPSILRIQQVVRGDSAAYFCASSQAAGSRGYTFGSGTRLTVV.

The chain combines TRBV6-5 with TRBJ2-3, with D uncertain. This CDR3 comprises 14 residues. The germline V gene encodes CDR1 MNHEY and CDR2 SVGAGI. The germline V and J ends were trimmed by 4 bases and 1 base, with 9 bases remaining between them. CDR3 sequence reads: CASSWKGGTDTQYF. In DNA, the CDR3 is TGTGCCAGCAGTTGGAAGGGCGGCACAGATACGCAGTATTTT.

The V and J genes are TRBV7-2 and TRBJ1-1, with a tentative D call TRBD1 (5 bases). This CDR3 comprises 15 residues. CDR1 and CDR2 (germline): SGHTA, FQGNSA. V was clipped by 4 bases and J by 4 bases, with 16 bases between them. The CDR3 spells CASSSYPTGGTEAFF. The CDR3 DNA sequence: TGTGCCAGCAGCTCGTATCCTACGGGGGGCACTGAAGCTTTCTTT. Together with reference TRBV7-2 and TRBJ1-1, the CDR3 gives the full variable domain: GAGVSQSPSNKVTEKGKDVELRCDPISGHTALYWYRQSLGQGLEFLIYFQGNSAPDKSGLPSDRFSAERTGGSVSTLTIQRTQQEDSAVYLCASSSYPTGGTEAFFGQGTRLTVV.

The V call is TRBV27, the J call TRBJ2-6; 7 bases agree with TRBD2. Germline assignment: CDR1 MNHEY and CDR2 SMNVEV (reference sequence). The CDR3 is made up of 23 amino acids. V dropped 6 bases and J dropped 3; count of bases not matched to a gene: 29. The CDR3 reads CASSPTARGGTSWEGFGANVLTF. In DNA, the CDR3 is TGTGCCAGCAGCCCTACCGCAAGGGGTGGGACGTCGTGGGAGGGATTTGGGGCCAACGTCCTGACTTTC.

The chain joins TRBV7-9 to TRBJ1-5; TRBD1 matches at 8 bases. With 5 bases clipped from V and 5 bases from J, the junction kept 8 bases outside the gene matches. CDR1 SEHNR and CDR2 FQNEAQ come from the germline V gene (reference sequence). The CDR3 is 15 residues long. CDR3 residues: CASSADRGSHQPQHF. CDR3 DNA sequence: TGTGCCAGCAGCGCCGACAGGGGAAGTCATCAGCCCCAGCATTTT.

The sample holds many counts of this clone. The chain uses TRBV5-1 and TRBJ1-1; D remains unclear. Trimming shortened V by 3 bases and J by 5 bases, and 14 bases separated the two germline ends. The CDR3 contains 14 residues. Germline V gives CDR1 SGHRS, CDR2 YFSETQ. The CDR3 bases are TGCGCCAGCAGCTCACTTCAAATCGGAACTGAAGCTTTCTTT. It specifies CASSSLQIGTEAFF.

Notes on this clone: A far larger clone is one nucleotide away, so this likely arose from a read error. The V gene is TRBV7-2, the J gene TRBJ2-5; D gene unclear. Per germline, CDR1 SGHTA and CDR2 FQGNSA. This CDR3 has 14 amino acids. The V and J ends lost 1 base and 4 bases respectively, with 10 bases between them. The CDR3 loop reads CASSLVLSRETQYF. CDR3 coding DNA: TGTGCCAGCAGCTTAGTTCTGAGCCGAGAGACCCAGTACTTC.

The chain carries TRBV28 and TRBJ2-7, with 10 bases matching TRBD2. CDR3 length: 14 amino acids. The germline V gene has CDR1 MDHEN and CDR2 SYDVKM. The junction had 5 bases not matched to a gene; V was cut back by 6 bases and J by 3 bases. CDR3 DNA: TGTGCCAGCAGCCCTAGCGGGAGTAGCTACGAGCAGTACTTC. It translates to CASSPSGSSYEQYF.

This clone was seen a few times. This chain connects TRBV5-1 to TRBJ2-7; possibly TRBD2 for D (7 bases). The ends were cut back, 0 bases at V and 7 bases at J, with 17 bases in the middle. This CDR3 has 15 residues. Germline V gene lookup returns CDR1 SGHRS and CDR2 YFSETQ. The CDR3 DNA is TGCGCCAGCAGCTTGGAGGGGGGGCGAACGGAGGAGCAGTACTTC. This sequence encodes CASSLEGGRTEEQYF.

J is TRBJ2-3 and V is TRBV6-1; 7 bases fit TRBD2. V was clipped by 4 bases and J by 4 bases; unmatched bases: 8. Germline V gene data show CDR1 as MNHNS and CDR2 as SASEGT. This CDR3 is built from 15 residues. The CDR3 here is CASSVRGSRSDTQYF. The CDR3 DNA sequence: TGTGCCAGCAGTGTTCGCGGGAGTAGGTCAGATACGCAGTATTTT.